This record looks at one TCR beta chain sequence and its context. The CDR3 contains 14 residues. Trimming pared 4 bases from V and 7 bases from J, leaving 17 bases between. Germline CDR1 reads SGHDT; CDR2 reads YYEEEE. The sample comes from a study of response to subunit inactivated influenza vaccine. Via MiXCR, TCRdb re-called the RT-PCR reads, giving one row per CDR3 protein. This table has roughly 540,000 distinct CDR3 sequences, roughly 25% appearing once. These same data were also listed under a study on T cells expressing NK-cell markers. As reported in that work: In generating TCR beta cDNA, 5'RACE template switching with UMIs was used. Sequencing of TCR beta repertoires drew on sorted CD3+CD56+NKG2C+, CD3+CD56+NKG2C- and CD3+CD56-NKG2C+ T cells.

The sequence was collected from a man aged 50 or older who received an inactivated influenza vaccine. This chain uses TRBV5-6 with TRBJ1-2; a possible D gene is TRBD1 (6 bases). This sample comprised CD4+ T cells sorted from PBMCs, obtained about 12 days after vaccination. CDR3 region: CASSQQGPRFGYTF. The CDR3 DNA reads TGTGCCAGCAGCCAACAGGGACCCCGTTTTGGCTACACCTTC.